Following are 3 T cell receptor beta chains from one sample sequenced in a study of blood T cell repertoires in COVID-19. The method was immunoSEQ multiplex PCR; TCRdb's version includes in-frame clones alone and lacks a portion of them. The sample consists of fewer than 300,000 clones, roughly nine tenths of them appearing once. The specimen was peripheral blood. These receptors all stem from a woman aged 30 to 39 with COVID-19, enrolled during active disease.

The genes are TRBV7-9 and TRBJ2-2; 13 nucleotides agree with TRBD2. Unmatched junction bases numbered 12, after V lost 6 bases and J lost 5 bases. Germline V gene data show CDR1 as SEHNR and CDR2 as FQNEAQ (reference sequence). CDR3 size: 18 residues. The CDR3 DNA reads as TGTGCCAGCAGTTACCAACTAGCGGGAGGGCCGGGAACCGGGGAGCTGTTTTTT. Protein sequence: CASSYQLAGGPGTGELFF.

V usage is TRBV5-1 and J usage is TRBJ2-2; TRBD2 matches 12 bases. Trimming took 0 bases from V and 5 from J; bases not matched to a gene: 2. CDR1 and CDR2 from the germline V gene are SGHRS and YFSETQ. The CDR3 contains 16 residues. The CDR3 here is CASSLELAGGTGELFF. The DNA for the CDR3 is TGCGCCAGCAGCTTGGAGCTAGCGGGAGGGACCGGGGAGCTGTTTTTT.

V is TRBV7-8 and J is TRBJ2-5, with 11 bases that match TRBD1. CDR1 and CDR2 from the germline V gene are SGHVS and FQNEAQ. The CDR3 is 16 residues long. After removal of 5 bases from V and 1 base from J, the junction contained 6 bases not matched to a gene. The CDR3 DNA reads as TGTGCCAGCAGCCCACCCGGGACAGGGGGCCAAGAGACCCAGTACTTC. This translates into CASSPPGTGGQETQYF.